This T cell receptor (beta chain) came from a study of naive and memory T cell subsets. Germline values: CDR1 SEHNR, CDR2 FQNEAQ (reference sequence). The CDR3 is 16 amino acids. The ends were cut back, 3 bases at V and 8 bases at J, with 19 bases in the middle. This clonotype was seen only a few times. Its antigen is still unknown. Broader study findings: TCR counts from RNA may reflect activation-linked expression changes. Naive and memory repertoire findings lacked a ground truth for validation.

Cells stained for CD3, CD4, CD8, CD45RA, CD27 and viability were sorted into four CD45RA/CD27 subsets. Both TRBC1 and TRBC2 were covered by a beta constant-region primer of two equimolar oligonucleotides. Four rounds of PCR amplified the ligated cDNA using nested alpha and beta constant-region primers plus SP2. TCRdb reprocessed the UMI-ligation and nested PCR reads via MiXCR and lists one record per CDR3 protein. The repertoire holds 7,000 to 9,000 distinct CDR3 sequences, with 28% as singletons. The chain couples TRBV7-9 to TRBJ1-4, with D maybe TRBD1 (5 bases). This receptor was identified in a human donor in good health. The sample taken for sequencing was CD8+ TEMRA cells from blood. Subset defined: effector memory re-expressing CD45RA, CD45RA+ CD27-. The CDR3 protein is CASSFNPGQKGEKLFF. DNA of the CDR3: TGTGCCAGCAGCTTTAATCCAGGGCAAAAAGGGGAAAAACTGTTTTTT.